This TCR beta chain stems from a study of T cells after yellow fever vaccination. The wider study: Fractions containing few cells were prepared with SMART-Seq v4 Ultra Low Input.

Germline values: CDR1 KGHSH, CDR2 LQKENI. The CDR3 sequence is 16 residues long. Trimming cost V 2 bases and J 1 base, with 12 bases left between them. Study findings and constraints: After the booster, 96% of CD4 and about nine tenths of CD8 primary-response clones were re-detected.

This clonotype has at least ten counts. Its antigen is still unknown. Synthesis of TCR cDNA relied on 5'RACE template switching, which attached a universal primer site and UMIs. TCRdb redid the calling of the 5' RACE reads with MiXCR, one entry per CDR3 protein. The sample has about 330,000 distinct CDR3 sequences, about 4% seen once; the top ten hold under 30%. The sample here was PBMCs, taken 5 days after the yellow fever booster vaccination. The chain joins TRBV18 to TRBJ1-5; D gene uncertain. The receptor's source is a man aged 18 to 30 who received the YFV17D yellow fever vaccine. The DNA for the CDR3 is TGTGCCAGCTCACCAAGAGAGACGACGAGCAATCAGCCCCAGCATTTT. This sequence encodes CASSPRETTSNQPQHF.